This TCR beta chain originates from a study of T cells in Graves' hyperthyroidism and ophthalmopathy. Study at large: At initial diagnosis, before any treatment had begun, peripheral blood was obtained.

Individuals with ophthalmopathy presented a Clinical Activity Score of at least 3, a NOSPECS grade of at least 4 and a duration under 3 months. Uncontrolled infection, other autoimmune disease, pregnancy or lactation disqualified patients from enrolment. Used for diagnoses were clinical symptoms, serum thyroxine and TRAb, thyroid ultrasound and orbital computed tomography. What was amplified from RNA transcripts were TCR beta CDR3 regions. When the TCR CDR3 underwent first-round RT-PCR, the HTBI primer set was used. TCRdb itself ran the multiplex PCR reads through MiXCR, one entry per CDR3 protein. The sample carries 240,000 or so distinct CDR3 sequences, 15% to 20% recorded once. This clonotype has at least ten counts. The CDR3 sequence is 15 residues long. Germline CDR1 is MDHEN and CDR2 is SYDVKM. Trimming removed 7 bases from V and 4 bases from J, with 17 bases in between.

The V gene is TRBV28, the J gene TRBJ1-5, with a possible D match to TRBD1 (6 bases). The sequence was collected from a young woman with Graves' ophthalmopathy. Input material: blood. DNA of the CDR3: TGTGCCAGCACCTCCCCGGGGGCCGGGAATCAGCCCCAGCATTTT. Translation gives CASTSPGAGNQPQHF.